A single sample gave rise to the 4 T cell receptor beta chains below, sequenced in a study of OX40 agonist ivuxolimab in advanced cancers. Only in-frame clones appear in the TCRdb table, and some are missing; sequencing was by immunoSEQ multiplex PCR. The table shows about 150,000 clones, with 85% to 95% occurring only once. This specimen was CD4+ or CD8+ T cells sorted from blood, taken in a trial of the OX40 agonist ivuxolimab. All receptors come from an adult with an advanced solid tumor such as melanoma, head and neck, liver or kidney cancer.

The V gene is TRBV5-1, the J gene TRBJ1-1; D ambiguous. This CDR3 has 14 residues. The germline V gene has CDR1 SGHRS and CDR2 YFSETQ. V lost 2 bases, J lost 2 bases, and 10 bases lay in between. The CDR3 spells CASSFLADNTEAFF. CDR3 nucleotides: TGCGCCAGCAGCTTTTTAGCGGATAACACTGAAGCTTTCTTT. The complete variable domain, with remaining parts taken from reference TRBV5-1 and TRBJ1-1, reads KAGVTQTPRYLIKTRGQQVTLSCSPISGHRSVSWYQQTPGQGLQFLFEYFSETQRNKGNFPGRFSGRQFSNSRSEMNVSTLELGDSALYLCASSFLADNTEAFFGQGTRLTVV.

The CDR3 region has the DNA TGTGCCAGCAGTCGACAGTTGAACACTGAAGCTTTCTTT. Translation: CASSRQLNTEAFF. The V call is TRBV6-5, the J call TRBJ1-1, with a tentative D call TRBD1 (5 bases). CDR1 and CDR2 (germline): MNHEY, SVGAGI. V lost 5 bases to trimming and J lost 0 bases, with 7 bases between them. The CDR3 contains 13 residues.

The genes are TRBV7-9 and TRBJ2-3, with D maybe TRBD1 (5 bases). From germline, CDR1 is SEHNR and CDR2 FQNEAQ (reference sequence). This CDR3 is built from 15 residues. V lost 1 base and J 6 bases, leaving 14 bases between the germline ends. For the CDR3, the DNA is TGTGCCAGCAGCTTAGGGGGCAGAGCCGGGGATACGCAGTATTTT. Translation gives CASSLGGRAGDTQYF.

CDR3 nucleotides: TGTGCCAGCAGCTTAGGCCAGGGGGTCCACAATGAGCAGTTCTTC. Translation: CASSLGQGVHNEQFF. J is TRBJ2-1 and V is TRBV7-9; 7 positions match TRBD1. Germline assignment: CDR1 SEHNR and CDR2 FQNEAQ (reference sequence). V lost 1 base and J lost 5; bases outside the gene matches: 5. The CDR3 sequence is 15 residues long.